This TCR beta chain is drawn from a study of blood T cell repertoires in COVID-19 (dated by TCRdb to 2019 to 2021). For the study in its entirety: The collaborator samples originated in the United States, Italy and Spain and spanned the acute and convalescent phases of COVID-19. Where available, HLA class I and class II types were obtained from metadata supplied by the sample provider rather than from assay-based typing. Subjects who had been exposed to COVID-19, were actively infected with it, or had recovered from it provided the deeply sampled blood TCRbeta repertoires that made up the dataset. Sample metadata almost always included a de-identified subject ID, COVID-19 status, age in years and sex. A freely available public database, intended as a resource for researchers studying the immune response to SARS-CoV-2, is where the repertoires were released. The prospective study material was composed of cDNA or gDNA derived from T cells, B-cell-depleted T cells, or PBMCs. Samples were obtained from the ongoing ImmuneRACE study (first 160 participants) and from over 1,000 subjects provided by 6 global collaborators.

The collaborating institutions used their own protocols to collect whole blood in K2EDTA tubes. For TCRbeta analysis, collaborators shipped samples as frozen whole blood, isolated PBMCs, or DNA extracted from either of those sample types. Turning to this clone: The antigen this receptor binds is unknown. No qualities accompany the bases; no much larger clone lies one base away.

TCRbeta CDR3 regions were amplified from genomic DNA using the immunoSEQ Assay, a bias-controlled multiplex PCR. The authors' analysis ran thus. The number of nucleated cells in each sample was estimated from the amplification of reference gene primers within the assay. To quantify the absolute abundance of each unique TCRbeta CDR3 rearrangement, sequence reads were collapsed and filtered. For each sample, productive Simpson clonality was calculated as the square root of Simpson's diversity index over productive rearrangements. The clones in this table, taken by TCRdb from immuneACCESS, are in-frame only. Not every clone is retained; where verified, under half of the shortfall comes from an unresolved V gene, and the cause of the rest is unknown. That table supplies the V and J calls and clone size; D and trimming were determined from the DNA. A total of 180,000 or so clones appear in this sample, 75% to 90% of them only once. The leading ten clones occupy less than 9% of the sample.

Here V drops 3 bases and J drops 0 bases, and the junction holds 3 bases not matched to any gene. CDR1 and CDR2 were assigned from the germline V gene as SGHRS and YFSETQ. Counted from cysteine to phenylalanine, this CDR3 has 15 amino acids. The DNA shown is the 45-base CDR3, in frame from base 1. What the study reported, not specific to this receptor: How much clinical and demographic metadata was included differed by source and by participant, and the metadata was provided uncurated.

The chain is made from TRBV5-1 and TRBJ1-5; a stretch of 7 junction bases matches TRBD1. The TCR sequence derives from an older woman with acute or convalescent COVID-19. The specimen was peripheral blood. For the CDR3, the sequence is CASSWGTDSNQPQHF. The sequence in DNA is TGCGCCAGCAGCTGGGGGACAGATAGCAATCAGCCCCAGCATTTT.